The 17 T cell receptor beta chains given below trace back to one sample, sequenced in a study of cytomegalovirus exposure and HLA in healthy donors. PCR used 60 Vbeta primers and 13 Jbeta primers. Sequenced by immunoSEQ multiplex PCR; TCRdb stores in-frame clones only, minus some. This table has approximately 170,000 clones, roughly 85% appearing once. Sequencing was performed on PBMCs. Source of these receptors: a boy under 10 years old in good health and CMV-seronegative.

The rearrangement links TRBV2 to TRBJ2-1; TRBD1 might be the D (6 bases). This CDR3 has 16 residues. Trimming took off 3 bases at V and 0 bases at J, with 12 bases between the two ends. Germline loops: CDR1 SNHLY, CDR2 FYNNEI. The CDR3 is CASSEGTLGSYNEQFF. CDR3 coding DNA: TGTGCCAGCAGTGAGGGGACATTAGGCTCCTACAATGAGCAGTTCTTC.

The CDR3, as DNA: TGTGCCAGCAGCGCGACAGGGATTCATCAGCCCCAGCATTTT. Translated: CASSATGIHQPQHF. The V gene is TRBV6-5, the J gene TRBJ1-5, with 7 bases that match TRBD1. This CDR3 contains 14 residues. The junction had 7 bases not matched to a gene; V was cut back by 6 bases and J by 5 bases. CDR1 is MNHEY and CDR2 is SVGAGI in the germline V gene.

The DNA for the CDR3 is TGTGCCAGCAGCCTACTCGACCTGGGACACCTTAACTCCTACGAGCAGTACTTC. As protein: CASSLLDLGHLNSYEQYF. This rearrangement joins TRBV7-9 to TRBJ2-7; D might be TRBD1 (6 bases). CDR3 length: 18 amino acids. In germline, CDR1 is SEHNR, CDR2 FQNEAQ (reference sequence). V was pared by 5 bases and J by 0 bases, with 23 bases between.

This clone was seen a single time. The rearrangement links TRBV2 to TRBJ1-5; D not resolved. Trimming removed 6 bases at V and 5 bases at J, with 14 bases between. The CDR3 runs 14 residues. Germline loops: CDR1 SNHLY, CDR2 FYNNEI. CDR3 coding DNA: TGTGCCAGCAGCGTGGTCTCACGGGATCAGCCCCAGCATTTT. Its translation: CASSVVSRDQPQHF.

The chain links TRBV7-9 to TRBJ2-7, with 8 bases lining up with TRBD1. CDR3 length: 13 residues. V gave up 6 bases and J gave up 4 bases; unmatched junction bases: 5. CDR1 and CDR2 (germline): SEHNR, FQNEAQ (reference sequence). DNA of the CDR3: TGTGCCAGCAGTTGGGGACAGGCTTACGAGCAGTACTTC. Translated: CASSWGQAYEQYF.

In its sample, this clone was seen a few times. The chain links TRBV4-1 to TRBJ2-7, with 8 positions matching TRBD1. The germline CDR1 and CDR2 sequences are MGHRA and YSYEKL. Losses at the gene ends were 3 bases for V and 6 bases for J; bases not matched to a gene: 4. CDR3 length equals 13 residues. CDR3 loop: CASSHDRGREQYF. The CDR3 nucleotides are TGCGCCAGCAGCCACGACAGGGGCCGCGAGCAGTACTTC.

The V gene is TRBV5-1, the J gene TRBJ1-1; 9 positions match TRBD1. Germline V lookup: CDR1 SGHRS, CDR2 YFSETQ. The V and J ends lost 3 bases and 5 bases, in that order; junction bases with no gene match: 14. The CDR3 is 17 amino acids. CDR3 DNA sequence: TGCGCCAGCAGCTCGTCGACAGGGGGAATGAAGTGGACTGAAGCTTTCTTT. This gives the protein CASSSSTGGMKWTEAFF.

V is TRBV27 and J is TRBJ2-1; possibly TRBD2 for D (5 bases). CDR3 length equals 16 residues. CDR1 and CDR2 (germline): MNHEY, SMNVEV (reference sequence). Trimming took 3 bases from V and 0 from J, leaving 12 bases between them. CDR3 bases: TGTGCCAGCAGTTTCGACGGGATGAGCTCCTACAATGAGCAGTTCTTC. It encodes CASSFDGMSSYNEQFF.

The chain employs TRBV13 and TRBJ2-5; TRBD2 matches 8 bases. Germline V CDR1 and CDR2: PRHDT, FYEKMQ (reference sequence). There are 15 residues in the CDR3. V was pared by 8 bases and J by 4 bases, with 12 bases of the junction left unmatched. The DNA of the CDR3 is TGTGCCAGCTGCCTCACGGGTAGCGGGGTAGAGACCCAGTACTTC. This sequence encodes CASCLTGSGVETQYF.

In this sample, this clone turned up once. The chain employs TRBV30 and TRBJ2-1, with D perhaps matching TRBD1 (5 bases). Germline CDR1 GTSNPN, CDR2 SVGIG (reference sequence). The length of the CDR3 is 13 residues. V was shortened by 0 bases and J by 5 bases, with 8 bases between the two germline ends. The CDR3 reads CAWSVQVNNEQFF. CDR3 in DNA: TGTGCCTGGAGTGTACAGGTGAACAATGAGCAGTTCTTC.

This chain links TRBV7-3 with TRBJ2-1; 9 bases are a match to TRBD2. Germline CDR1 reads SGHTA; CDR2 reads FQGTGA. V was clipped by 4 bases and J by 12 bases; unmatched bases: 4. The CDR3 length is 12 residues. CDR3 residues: CASSSGTSLQFF. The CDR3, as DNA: TGTGCCAGCAGCTCGGGGACTAGCTTGCAGTTCTTC.

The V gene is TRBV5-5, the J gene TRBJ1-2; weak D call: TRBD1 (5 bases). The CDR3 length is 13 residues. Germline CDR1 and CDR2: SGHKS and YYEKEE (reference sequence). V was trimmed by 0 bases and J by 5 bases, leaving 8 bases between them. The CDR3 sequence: CASSLGTLYGYTF. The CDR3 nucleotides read TGTGCCAGCAGCTTGGGGACACTTTATGGCTACACCTTC.

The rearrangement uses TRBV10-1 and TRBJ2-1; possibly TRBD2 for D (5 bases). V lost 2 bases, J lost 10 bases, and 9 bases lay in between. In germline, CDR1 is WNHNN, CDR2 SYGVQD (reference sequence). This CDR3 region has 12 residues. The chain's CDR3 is CASSEEASEQFF. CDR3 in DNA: TGCGCCAGCAGTGAGGAGGCTAGCGAGCAGTTCTTC.

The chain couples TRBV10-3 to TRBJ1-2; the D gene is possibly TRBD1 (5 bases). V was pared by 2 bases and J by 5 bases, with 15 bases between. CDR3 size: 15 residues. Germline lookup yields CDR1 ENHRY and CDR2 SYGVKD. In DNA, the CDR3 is TGTGCCATCAGTGAGGAGGAGGGGCGAGGGTATGGCTACACCTTC. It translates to CAISEEEGRGYGYTF.

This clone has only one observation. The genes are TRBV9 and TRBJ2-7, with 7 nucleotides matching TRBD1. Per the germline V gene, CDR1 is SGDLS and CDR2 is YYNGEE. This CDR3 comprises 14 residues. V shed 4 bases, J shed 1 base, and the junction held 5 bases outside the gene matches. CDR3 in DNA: TGTGCCAGCAGCCCGTGGACAGGTTCCTACGAGCAGTACTTC. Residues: CASSPWTGSYEQYF.

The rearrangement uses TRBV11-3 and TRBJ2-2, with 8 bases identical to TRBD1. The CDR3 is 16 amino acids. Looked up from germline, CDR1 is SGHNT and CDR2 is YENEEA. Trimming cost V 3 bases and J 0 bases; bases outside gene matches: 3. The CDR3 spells CASSFPGQANTGELFF. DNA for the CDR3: TGTGCCAGCAGCTTCCCGGGACAGGCGAACACCGGGGAGCTGTTTTTT.

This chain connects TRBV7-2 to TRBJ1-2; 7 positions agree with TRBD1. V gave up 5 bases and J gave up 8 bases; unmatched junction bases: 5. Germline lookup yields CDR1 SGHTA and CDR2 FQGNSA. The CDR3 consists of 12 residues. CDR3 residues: CASSPRTGGYTF. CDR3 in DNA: TGTGCCAGCAGCCCCCGGACAGGAGGCTACACCTTC.